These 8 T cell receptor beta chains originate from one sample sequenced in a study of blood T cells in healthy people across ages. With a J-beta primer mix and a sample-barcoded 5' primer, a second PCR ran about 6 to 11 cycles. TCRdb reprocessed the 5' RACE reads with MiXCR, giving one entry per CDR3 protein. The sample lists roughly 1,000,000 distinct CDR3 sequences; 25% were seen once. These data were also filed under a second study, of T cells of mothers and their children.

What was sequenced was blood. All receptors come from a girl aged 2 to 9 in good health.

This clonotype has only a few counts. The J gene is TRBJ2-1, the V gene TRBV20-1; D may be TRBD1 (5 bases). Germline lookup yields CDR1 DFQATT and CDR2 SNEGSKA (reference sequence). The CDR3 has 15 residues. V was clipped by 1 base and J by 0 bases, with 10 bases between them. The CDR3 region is CSARAAGHSYNEQFF. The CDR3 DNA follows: TGCAGTGCTAGAGCCGCAGGGCACTCCTACAATGAGCAGTTCTTC.

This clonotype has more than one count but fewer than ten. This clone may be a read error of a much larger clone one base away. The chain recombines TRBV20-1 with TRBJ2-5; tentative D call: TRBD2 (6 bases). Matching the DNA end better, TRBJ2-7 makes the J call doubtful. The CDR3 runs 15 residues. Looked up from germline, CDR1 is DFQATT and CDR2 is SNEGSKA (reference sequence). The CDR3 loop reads CSARRTGGNQYEQYF. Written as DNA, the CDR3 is TGCAGTGCTAGAAGGACTGGCGGGAACCAATACGAGCAGTACTTC.

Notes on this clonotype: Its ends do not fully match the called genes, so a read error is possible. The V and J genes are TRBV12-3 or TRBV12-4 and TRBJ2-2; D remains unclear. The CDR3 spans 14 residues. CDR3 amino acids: CASSPIANTRELFF. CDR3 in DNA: TGTGCCAGCAGTCCCATCGCGAACACCAGGGAGCTGTTTTTT.

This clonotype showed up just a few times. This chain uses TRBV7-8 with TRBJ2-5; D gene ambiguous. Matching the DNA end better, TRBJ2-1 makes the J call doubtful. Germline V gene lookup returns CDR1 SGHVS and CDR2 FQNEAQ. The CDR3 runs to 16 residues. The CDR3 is CASSLDPGPVVGEQFF. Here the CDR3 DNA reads TGTGCCAGCAGCTTAGATCCGGGCCCCGTGGTTGGTGAGCAGTTCTTC.

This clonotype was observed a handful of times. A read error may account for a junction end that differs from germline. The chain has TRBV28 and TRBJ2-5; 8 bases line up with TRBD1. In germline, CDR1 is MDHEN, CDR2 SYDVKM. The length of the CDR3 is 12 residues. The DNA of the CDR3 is TGTGCCAGCAGTTTTTTTCGGCAGGGGGCTGACTTC. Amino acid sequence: CASSFFRQGADF.

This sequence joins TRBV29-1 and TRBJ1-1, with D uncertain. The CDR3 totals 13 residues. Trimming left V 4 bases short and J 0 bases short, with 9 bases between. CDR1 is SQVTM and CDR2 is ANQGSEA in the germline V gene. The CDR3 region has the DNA TGCAGCGTTGTGCTGACACTGAACACTGAAGCTTTCTTT. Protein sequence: CSVVLTLNTEAFF.

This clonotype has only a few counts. CDR3 sequence: CASSPISYYEQYF. The CDR3 DNA is TGTGCCAGCAGTCCCATAAGTTACTACGAGCAGTACTTC. The chain links TRBV25-1 to TRBJ2-7, with D uncertain. The length of the CDR3 is 13 residues. Trimming took off 5 bases at V and 3 bases at J, with 11 bases between the two ends. Per germline, CDR1 MGHDK and CDR2 SYGVNS.

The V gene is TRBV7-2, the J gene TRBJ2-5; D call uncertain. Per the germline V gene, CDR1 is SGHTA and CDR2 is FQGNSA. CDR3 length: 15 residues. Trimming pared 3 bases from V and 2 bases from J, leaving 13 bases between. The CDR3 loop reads CASSFSLSKQETQYF. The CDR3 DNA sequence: TGTGCCAGCAGCTTTTCACTATCGAAGCAAGAGACCCAGTACTTC. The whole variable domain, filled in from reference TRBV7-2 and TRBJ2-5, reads GAGVSQSPSNKVTEKGKDVELRCDPISGHTALYWYRQSLGQGLEFLIYFQGNSAPDKSGLPSDRFSAERTGGSVSTLTIQRTQQEDSAVYLCASSFSLSKQETQYFGPGTRLLVL.